Listed here are 8 T cell receptor beta chains from one sample, sequenced in a study of a mutant IDH1 vaccine in newly diagnosed glioma. TCRdb's table, derived via immunoSEQ multiplex PCR, lists solely in-frame clones and lacks some. Of 12,000 or so clones listed, roughly 84% were seen once; the top ten hold 5.5% to 6%. Time point in this sample: week 5, during vaccination. What each vaccine dose contained was 300 ug of mutant IDH1 20-mer peptide, accompanied by topical imiquimod. For these TCRs, the target antigens are not known. Sequenced material: PBMCs, taken from a glioma patient whose treatment included an IDH1 peptide vaccine. Source of these receptors: a woman aged 40 to 55 with glioma. Some clones in this sample may be carry-over from other donors' samples.

This clone showed up just a few times. This chain connects TRBV29-1 to TRBJ2-1, with D tentatively TRBD1 or TRBD2 (6 bases each). V was cut by 3 bases and J by 5 bases, with 11 bases left in between. This CDR3 spans 13 amino acids. Germline-derived CDR1 and CDR2 are SQVTM and ANQGSEA. CDR3: CSVDGGRDNEQFF. Here the CDR3 DNA reads TGCAGCGTTGACGGGGGCAGGGACAATGAGCAGTTCTTC.

The CDR3 is CASSLSYRGRDSPLHF. For the CDR3, the DNA is TGTGCCAGCAGCTTGAGTTACAGGGGCAGGGATTCACCCCTCCACTTT. The V call is TRBV5-4, the J call TRBJ1-6; TRBD1 matches at 7 bases. CDR3 size: 16 residues. Trimming cost V 1 base and J 8 bases; bases outside gene matches: 9. Germline CDR1 SGHNT, CDR2 YYREEE (reference sequence). The full variable domain, rest sourced from reference TRBV5-4 and TRBJ1-6, is ETGVTQSPTHLIKTRGQQVTLRCSSQSGHNTVSWYQQALGQGPQFIFQYYREEENGRGNFPPRFSGLQFPNYSSELNVNALELDDSALYLCASSLSYRGRDSPLHFGNGTRLTVT.

This chain uses TRBV6-4 with TRBJ2-2, with D uncertain. The CDR3 sequence is 14 residues long. Germline assignment: CDR1 MRHNA and CDR2 SNTAGT. Deletions cut 1 base from V and 5 bases from J, with 8 bases between. The CDR3 sequence: CASSDFIGTGELFF. The CDR3 DNA is TGTGCCAGCAGTGACTTCATCGGTACCGGGGAGCTGTTTTTT.

This chain connects TRBV5-1 to TRBJ1-5, with D maybe TRBD1 (5 bases). Trimming shortened V by 4 bases and J by 7 bases, and 12 bases separated the two germline ends. Germline lookup yields CDR1 SGHRS and CDR2 YFSETQ. CDR3 length: 13 amino acids. CDR3 region: CASSEGPGQPQHF. CDR3 nucleotides: TGCGCCAGCAGCGAGGGGCCAGGACAGCCCCAGCATTTT.

This clone has more than one count but fewer than ten. This sequence joins TRBV19 and TRBJ1-1; perhaps TRBD1 as D (5 bases). This CDR3 has 14 amino acids. V was cut by 3 bases and J by 1 base, with 9 bases left in between. Germline assignment: CDR1 LNHDA and CDR2 SQIVND (reference sequence). The CDR3 reads CASSINRKNTEAFF. In nucleotides, the CDR3 is TGTGCCAGTAGTATCAACAGGAAGAACACTGAAGCTTTCTTT.

This clone appeared once. The gene calls are TRBV2 and TRBJ1-4; D unclear. Germline V gives CDR1 SNHLY, CDR2 FYNNEI. This CDR3 region has 12 residues. V was clipped by 7 bases and J by 5 bases, with 8 bases between them. The CDR3 region is CASTVGNEKLFF. Here the CDR3 DNA reads TGTGCCAGCACCGTTGGAAATGAAAAACTGTTTTTT.

In its sample, this clone was seen a few times. The chain carries TRBV2 and TRBJ2-1; a weak D match, TRBD2 (5 bases). The germline V and J ends were trimmed by 6 bases and 4 bases, with 10 bases remaining between them. The CDR3 spans 13 residues. CDR1 and CDR2 from the germline V gene are SNHLY and FYNNEI. For the CDR3, the DNA is TGTGCCAGCAGGAGGGAGCATTACAATGAGCAGTTCTTC. This gives the protein CASRREHYNEQFF.

DNA of the CDR3: TGTGCCAGCAGCTCCTGGCTCCTAGCGCGAGGGGCAGATACGCAGTATTTT. Protein: CASSSWLLARGADTQYF. The V and J genes are TRBV11-2 and TRBJ2-3; D might be TRBD2 (6 bases). CDR1 SGHAT and CDR2 FQNNGV come from the germline V gene. Trimming removed 4 bases from V and 4 bases from J, with 21 bases in between. The CDR3 contains 17 residues.